This passage covers 11 T cell receptor beta chains from one sample sequenced in a study of T cells in Graves' hyperthyroidism and ophthalmopathy. Amplification targeted TCR beta CDR3 regions from RNA transcripts. The TCR CDR3 was amplified in a first-round RT-PCR using the HTBI primer set. TCRdb processed the multiplex PCR reads anew with MiXCR; each CDR3 protein has one entry. The repertoire holds around 210,000 distinct CDR3 sequences, 17% seen once, with roughly 55% in the top ten. Sequencing was carried out using blood. Receptors originate from a woman in her forties or fifties with Graves' hyperthyroidism.

This clonotype occurred many times. The chain uses TRBV20-1 and TRBJ2-7; D might be TRBD2 (5 bases). Per germline, CDR1 DFQATT and CDR2 SNEGSKA (reference sequence). This CDR3 is 13 amino acids long. V was trimmed by 3 bases and J by 2 bases, leaving 11 bases between them. CDR3 nucleotide sequence: TGCAGTGCTAGTGTTAGCGAGACCTACGAGCAGTACTTC. It encodes CSASVSETYEQYF.

The table lists this clonotype with a few counts. This chain uses TRBV27 with TRBJ2-7, with D possibly TRBD2 on 6 matching bases. CDR1 and CDR2 (germline): MNHEY, SMNVEV (reference sequence). The CDR3 covers 13 residues. V was clipped by 6 bases and J by 4 bases, with 13 bases between them. The CDR3 DNA follows: TGTGCCAGCAGGGCGGGACGGAATTACGAGCAGTACTTC. Translation gives CASRAGRNYEQYF.

CDR3 sequence: CASSRGTSGRAGIQYF. CDR3 coding DNA: TGTGCCAGCAGTAGAGGGACTAGCGGGAGGGCCGGCATTCAGTACTTC. The chain carries TRBV12-3 or TRBV12-4 and TRBJ2-4, with 16 bases lining up with TRBD2. The trim removed 5 bases at V and 9 bases at J, leaving 7 bases unmatched. CDR3 size: 16 residues.

This clonotype was seen many times. The rearrangement joins TRBV28 to TRBJ2-1; 11 nucleotides line up with TRBD1. The J segment lost 8 bases and the V segment lost 5 bases, leaving 8 bases of the junction unmatched. From germline, CDR1 is MDHEN and CDR2 SYDVKM. CDR3 length: 15 amino acids. CDR3 coding DNA: TGTGCCAGCAGTGGCCGGACAGGGGGCATGTATGAGCAGTTCTTC. Translated: CASSGRTGGMYEQFF.

This rearrangement joins TRBV19 to TRBJ2-7, with D hard to call. The CDR3 is made up of 14 amino acids. Trimming removed 5 bases at V and 1 base at J, with 12 bases between. Germline CDR1 is LNHDA and CDR2 is SQIVND (reference sequence). The CDR3: CASSLRLSSYEQYF. Written as DNA, the CDR3 is TGTGCCAGTAGTCTCCGACTCAGTTCCTACGAGCAGTACTTC.

In its sample, this clonotype was seen many times. This chain connects TRBV18 to TRBJ1-1; D unclear. Looked up from germline, CDR1 is KGHSH and CDR2 is LQKENI. Trimming took 3 bases from V and 1 from J, leaving 12 bases between them. The length of the CDR3 is 15 residues. The CDR3 region has the DNA TGTGCCAGCTCACCCCTTGAGCACGGGAACACTGAAGCTTTCTTT. This translates into CASSPLEHGNTEAFF.

The chain uses TRBV19 and TRBJ2-3; 9 positions match TRBD2. The CDR3 contains 15 residues. CDR1 and CDR2 from the germline V gene are LNHDA and SQIVND (reference sequence). Trimming cost V 2 bases and J 6 bases; bases outside gene matches: 6. The CDR3 reads CASSISLAGTDTQYF. The CDR3 DNA is TGTGCCAGTAGTATAAGCCTAGCGGGAACCGATACGCAGTATTTT.

In its sample, this clonotype was seen a few times. This may be a read error: a much more frequent sequence differs by one nucleotide. The conserved phenylalanine or tryptophan normally closing the CDR3 is absent here, so this likely arose from a read error. The genes are TRBV12-3 or TRBV12-4 and TRBJ2-1; no clear D. V gave up 5 bases and J gave up 0 bases, with 11 bases separating them. This CDR3 region has 15 residues. The CDR3 loop reads CASSDRALSYNEQFL. The CDR3 DNA reads TGTGCCAGCAGTGACCGGGCGCTCTCCTACAATGAGCAGTTCCTC.

The table lists this clonotype with many counts. The gene calls are TRBV11-1 and TRBJ2-1; D is possibly TRBD2 (5 bases). This CDR3 has 15 residues. Germline V CDR1 and CDR2: SGHAT, FQDESV (reference sequence). The V and J ends lost 2 bases and 2 bases respectively, with 10 bases between them. CDR3 region: CASSLSEAPYNEQFF. The CDR3 DNA reads as TGTGCCAGCAGCTTATCGGAGGCCCCCTACAATGAGCAGTTCTTC.

This clonotype was observed at least ten times. The CDR3 nucleotides are TGTGCCAGCAGGCCCCAAGGCGGCCCCTACAATGAGCAGTTCTTC. Protein product: CASRPQGGPYNEQFF. The V and J genes are TRBV28 and TRBJ2-1; D gene unclear. V was clipped by 6 bases and J by 2 bases, with 14 bases between them. The CDR3 is 15 residues long. Germline lookup yields CDR1 MDHEN and CDR2 SYDVKM.

The sample holds many counts of this clonotype. A junction end diverges from the germline sequence, so it may reflect a read error. This chain connects TRBV29-1 to TRBJ1-3; D may be TRBD1 (6 bases). The CDR3 is 11 residues long. CDR1 is SQVTM and CDR2 is ANQGSEA in the germline V gene. The CDR3 loop reads CSVDRGNTIYF. For the CDR3, the DNA is TGCAGTGTTGACAGGGGAAACACCATATATTTT.